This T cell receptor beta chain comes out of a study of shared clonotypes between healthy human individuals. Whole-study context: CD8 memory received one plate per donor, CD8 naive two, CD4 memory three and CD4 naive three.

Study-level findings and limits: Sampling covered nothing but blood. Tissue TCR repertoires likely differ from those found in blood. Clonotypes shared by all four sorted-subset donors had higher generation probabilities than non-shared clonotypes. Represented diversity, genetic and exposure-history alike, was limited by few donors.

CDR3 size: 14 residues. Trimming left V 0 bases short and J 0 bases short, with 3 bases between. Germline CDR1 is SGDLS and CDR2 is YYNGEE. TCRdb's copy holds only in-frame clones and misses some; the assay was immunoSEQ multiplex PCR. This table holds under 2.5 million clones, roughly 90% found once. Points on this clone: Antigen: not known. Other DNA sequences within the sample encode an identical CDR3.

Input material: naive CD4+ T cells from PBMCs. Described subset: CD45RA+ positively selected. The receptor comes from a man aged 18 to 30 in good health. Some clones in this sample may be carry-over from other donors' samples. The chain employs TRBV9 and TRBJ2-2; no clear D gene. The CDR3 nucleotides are TGTGCCAGCAGCGTAGAGACGAACACCGGGGAGCTGTTTTTT. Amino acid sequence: CASSVETNTGELFF.